This TCR beta chain was identified during a study of OX40 agonist ivuxolimab in advanced cancers. Background on the study: At around 81% male, the cohort had a mean age of about 55 years, ranging from roughly 20 to 80.

Germline CDR1 is LNHDA and CDR2 is SQIVND (reference sequence). The CDR3 loop spans 13 amino acids. The germline V and J ends were trimmed by 8 bases and 2 bases, with 12 bases remaining between them. The repertoire was sequenced with immunoSEQ multiplex PCR; TCRdb's copy has only in-frame clones and lacks some. The sample yields around 84,000 clones, 94% seen once. Study results and limitations: Relatively little clonal expansion, among the lowest observed, appeared in partial responders at 0.1-3.0 mg/kg. The CD4+ and CD8+ T cells in the blood had expanded clonally by week 6 at 0.1 to 3.0 mg/kg.

Comment on this clone: The antigen remains unidentified.

The V call is TRBV19, the J call TRBJ1-1, with D possibly being TRBD1 (5 bases). This specimen was CD4+ or CD8+ T cells sorted from blood, taken in a trial of the OX40 agonist ivuxolimab. This clonotype was sampled from an adult with an advanced solid tumor such as melanoma, head and neck, liver or kidney cancer. The CDR3 DNA reads as TGTGCCAGTCGGGGGACGGGAAACACTGAAGCTTTCTTT. It codes for CASRGTGNTEAFF.